The entry below describes one TCR beta chain. The sample is drawn from a study of long-term antiretroviral therapy in people with HIV. Samples were assayed with immunoSEQ v3.0 at survey level. Using immunoSEQ multiplex PCR, the repertoire was profiled, and TCRdb retains in-frame clones only, with some absent. The data show 20,000 to 25,000 clones, with 80% to 90% seen just once and about 4.6% held by the top ten. The germline gives CDR1 SGHDT, CDR2 YYEEEE. The CDR3 has 14 residues. V gave up 0 bases and J gave up 4 bases; unmatched junction bases: 0. This rearrangement joins TRBV5-6 to TRBJ1-2; the match to TRBD1 covers 10 bases. The receptor comes from a man in his late teens or twenties with HIV. Sample: unsorted PBMCs, taken 3 years after starting antiretroviral therapy. In DNA, the CDR3 is TGTGCCAGCAGCTTGGGGGACAGGGGCTATGGCTACACCTTC. The encoded protein is CASSLGDRGYGYTF.